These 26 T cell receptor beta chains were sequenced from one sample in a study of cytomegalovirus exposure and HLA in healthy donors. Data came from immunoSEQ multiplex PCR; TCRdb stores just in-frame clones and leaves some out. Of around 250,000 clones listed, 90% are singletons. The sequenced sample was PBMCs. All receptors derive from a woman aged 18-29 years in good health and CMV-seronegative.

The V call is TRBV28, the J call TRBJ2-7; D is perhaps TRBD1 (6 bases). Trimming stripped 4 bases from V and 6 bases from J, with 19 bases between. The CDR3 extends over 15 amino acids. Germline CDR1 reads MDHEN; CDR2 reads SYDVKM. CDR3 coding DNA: TGTGCCAGCAGTTCAGGTCAGGGGAACTATCGCGAGCAGTACGTC. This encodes CASSSGQGNYREQYV.

The CDR3 region has the DNA TGTGCCAGCAGTTTATCCCAGGGGGTCTACGAGCAGTACTTC. Translated, it gives CASSLSQGVYEQYF. The V call is TRBV28, the J call TRBJ2-7; 7 bases fit TRBD1. This CDR3 has 14 residues. The V segment lost 1 base and the J segment 3 bases; nucleotides outside the gene matches: 3. Germline V CDR1 and CDR2: MDHEN, SYDVKM. The full variable domain, in which reference TRBV28 and TRBJ2-7 provide the parts outside the CDR3, is DVKVTQSSRYLVKRTGEKVFLECVQDMDHENMFWYRQDPGLGLRLIYFSYDVKMKEKGDIPEGYSVSREKKERFSLILESASTNQTSMYLCASSLSQGVYEQYFGPGTRLTVT.

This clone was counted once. The CDR3 DNA reads as TGTGCCAGCAGTTACTCGAGTGTCGGGAGTGAAAAACTGTTTTTT. Its translation is CASSYSSVGSEKLFF. The chain carries TRBV6-5 and TRBJ1-4; D is uncertain. V dropped 0 bases and J dropped 7 bases, with 12 bases sitting between them. This CDR3 is built from 15 residues. Germline V lookup: CDR1 MNHEY, CDR2 SVGAGI.

The CDR3 DNA is TGCGCCAGCAGCTTGGCCGCAGGAAGCACAGATACGCAGTATTTT. It encodes CASSLAAGSTDTQYF. The J gene is TRBJ2-3, the V gene TRBV5-1, with D unresolved. The length of the CDR3 is 15 residues. The V and J ends lost 0 bases and 0 bases respectively, with 8 bases between them. The V gene's germline CDR1 is SGHRS and CDR2 YFSETQ.

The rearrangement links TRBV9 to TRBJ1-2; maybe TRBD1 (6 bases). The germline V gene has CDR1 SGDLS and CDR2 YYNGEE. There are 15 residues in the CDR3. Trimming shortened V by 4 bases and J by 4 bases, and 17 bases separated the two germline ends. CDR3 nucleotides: TGTGCCAGCAGCCCAGGTAACAGGGAACGCTATGGCTACACCTTC. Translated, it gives CASSPGNRERYGYTF.

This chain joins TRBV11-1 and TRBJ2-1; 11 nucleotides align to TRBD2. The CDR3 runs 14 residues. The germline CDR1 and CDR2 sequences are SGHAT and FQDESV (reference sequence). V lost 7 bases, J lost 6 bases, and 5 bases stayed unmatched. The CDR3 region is CASMNTSGSNEQFF. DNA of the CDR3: TGTGCCAGCATGAATACTAGCGGGAGCAATGAGCAGTTCTTC.

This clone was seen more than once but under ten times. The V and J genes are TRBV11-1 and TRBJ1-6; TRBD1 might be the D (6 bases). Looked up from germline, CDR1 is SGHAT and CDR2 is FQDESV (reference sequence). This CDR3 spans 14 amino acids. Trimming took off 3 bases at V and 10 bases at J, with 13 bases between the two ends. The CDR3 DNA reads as TGTGCCAGCAGCTTCAGGGGAGTGGGCTCACCCCTCCACTTT. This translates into CASSFRGVGSPLHF. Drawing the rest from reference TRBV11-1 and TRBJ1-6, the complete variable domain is EAEVAQSPRYKITEKSQAVAFWCDPISGHATLYWYRQILGQGPELLVQFQDESVVDDSQLPKDRFSAERLKGVDSTLKIQPAELGDSAMYLCASSFRGVGSPLHFGNGTRLTVT.

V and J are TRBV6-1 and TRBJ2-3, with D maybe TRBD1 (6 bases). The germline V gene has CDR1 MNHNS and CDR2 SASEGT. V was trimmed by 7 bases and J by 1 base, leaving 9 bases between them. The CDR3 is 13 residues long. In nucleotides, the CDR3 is TGTGCCAGCACTAGACAGGGCACAGATACGCAGTATTTT. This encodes CASTRQGTDTQYF.

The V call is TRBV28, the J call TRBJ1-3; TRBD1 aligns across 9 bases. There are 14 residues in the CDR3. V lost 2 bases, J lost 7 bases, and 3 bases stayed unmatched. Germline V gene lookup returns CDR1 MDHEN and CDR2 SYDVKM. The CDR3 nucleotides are TGTGCCAGCAGTTTAACACAGGGGGCGAACACCATATATTTT. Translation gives CASSLTQGANTIYF. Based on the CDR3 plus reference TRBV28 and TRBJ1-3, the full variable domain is DVKVTQSSRYLVKRTGEKVFLECVQDMDHENMFWYRQDPGLGLRLIYFSYDVKMKEKGDIPEGYSVSREKKERFSLILESASTNQTSMYLCASSLTQGANTIYFGEGSWLTVV.

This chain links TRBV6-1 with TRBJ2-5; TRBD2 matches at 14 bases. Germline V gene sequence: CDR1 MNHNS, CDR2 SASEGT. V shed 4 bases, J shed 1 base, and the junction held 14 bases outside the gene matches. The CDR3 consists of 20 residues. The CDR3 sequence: CASSAQPPGLAGALQETQYF. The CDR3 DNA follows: TGTGCCAGCAGTGCCCAACCCCCGGGACTAGCGGGGGCTCTCCAAGAGACCCAGTACTTC.

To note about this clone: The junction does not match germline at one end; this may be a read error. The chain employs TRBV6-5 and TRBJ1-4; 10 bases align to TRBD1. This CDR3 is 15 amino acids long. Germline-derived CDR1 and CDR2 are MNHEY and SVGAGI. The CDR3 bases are TGTGCCAGCAGCCGACAGGGGGCCTCTAAGGAAAAACTGTTTTTT. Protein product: CASSRQGASKEKLFF.

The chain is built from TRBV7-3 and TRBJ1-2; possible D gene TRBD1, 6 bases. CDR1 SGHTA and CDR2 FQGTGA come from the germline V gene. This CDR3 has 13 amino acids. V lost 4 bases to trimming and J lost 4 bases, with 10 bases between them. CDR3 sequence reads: CASSSGDSYGYTF. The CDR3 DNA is TGTGCCAGCAGCTCAGGGGATTCCTATGGCTACACCTTC.

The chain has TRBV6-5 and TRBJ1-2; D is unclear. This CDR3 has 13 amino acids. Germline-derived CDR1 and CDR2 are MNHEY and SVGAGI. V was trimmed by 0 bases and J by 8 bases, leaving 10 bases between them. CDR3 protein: CASSYSGGKGYTF. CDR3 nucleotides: TGTGCCAGCAGTTACTCAGGAGGGAAGGGCTACACCTTC.

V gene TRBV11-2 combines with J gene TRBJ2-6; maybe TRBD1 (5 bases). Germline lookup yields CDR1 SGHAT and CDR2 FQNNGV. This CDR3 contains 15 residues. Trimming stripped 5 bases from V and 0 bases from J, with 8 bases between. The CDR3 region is CASSVDSSGANVLTF. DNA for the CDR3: TGTGCCAGCAGCGTTGACAGCTCTGGGGCCAACGTCCTGACTTTC. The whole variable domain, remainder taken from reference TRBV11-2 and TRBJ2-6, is EAGVAQSPRYKIIEKRQSVAFWCNPISGHATLYWYQQILGQGPKLLIQFQNNGVVDDSQLPKDRFSAERLKGVDSTLKIQPAKLEDSAVYLCASSVDSSGANVLTFGAGSRLTVL.

The CDR3 is CASSLVQGEDTQYF. The CDR3, as DNA: TGTGCCAGCAGCTTAGTACAGGGGGAGGATACGCAGTATTTT. The rearrangement links TRBV7-2 to TRBJ2-3, with TRBD1 matching over 8 bases. The length of the CDR3 is 14 residues. Germline V gives CDR1 SGHTA, CDR2 FQGNSA. V shed 1 base and J 6 bases; nucleotides not matched to a gene: 3.

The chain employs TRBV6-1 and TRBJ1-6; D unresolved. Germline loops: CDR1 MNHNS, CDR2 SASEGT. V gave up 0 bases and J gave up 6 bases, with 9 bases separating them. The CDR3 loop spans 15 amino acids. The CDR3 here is CASSEAHSLNSPLHF. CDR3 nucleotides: TGTGCCAGCAGTGAAGCTCACAGCCTTAATTCACCCCTCCACTTT.

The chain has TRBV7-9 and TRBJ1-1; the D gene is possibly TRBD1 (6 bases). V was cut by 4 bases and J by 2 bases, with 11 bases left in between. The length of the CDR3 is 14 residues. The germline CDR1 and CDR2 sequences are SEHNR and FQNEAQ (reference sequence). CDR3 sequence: CASSSGQQNTEAFF. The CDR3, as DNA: TGTGCCAGCAGCTCGGGACAACAAAACACTGAAGCTTTCTTT.

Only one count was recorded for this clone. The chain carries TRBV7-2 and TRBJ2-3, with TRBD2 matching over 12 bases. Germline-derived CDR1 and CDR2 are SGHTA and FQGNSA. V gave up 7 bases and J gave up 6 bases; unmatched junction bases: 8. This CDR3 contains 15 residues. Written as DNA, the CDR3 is TGTGCCAGCAAGACTAGCGGGGGCCCCGGTGATACGCAGTATTTT. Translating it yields CASKTSGGPGDTQYF. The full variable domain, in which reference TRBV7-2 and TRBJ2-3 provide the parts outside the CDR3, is GAGVSQSPSNKVTEKGKDVELRCDPISGHTALYWYRQSLGQGLEFLIYFQGNSAPDKSGLPSDRFSAERTGGSVSTLTIQRTQQEDSAVYLCASKTSGGPGDTQYFGPGTRLTVL.

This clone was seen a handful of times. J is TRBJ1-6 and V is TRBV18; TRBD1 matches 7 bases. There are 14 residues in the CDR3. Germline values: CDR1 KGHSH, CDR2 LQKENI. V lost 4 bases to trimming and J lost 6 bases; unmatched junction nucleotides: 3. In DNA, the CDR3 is TGTGCCAGCTCACAACGGGACAGTAATTCACCCCTCCACTTT. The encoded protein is CASSQRDSNSPLHF.

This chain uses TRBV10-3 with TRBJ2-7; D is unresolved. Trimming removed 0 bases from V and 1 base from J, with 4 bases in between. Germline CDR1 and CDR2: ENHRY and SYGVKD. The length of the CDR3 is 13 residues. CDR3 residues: CAISESQSYEQYF. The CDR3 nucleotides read TGTGCCATCAGTGAGTCCCAATCCTACGAGCAGTACTTC.

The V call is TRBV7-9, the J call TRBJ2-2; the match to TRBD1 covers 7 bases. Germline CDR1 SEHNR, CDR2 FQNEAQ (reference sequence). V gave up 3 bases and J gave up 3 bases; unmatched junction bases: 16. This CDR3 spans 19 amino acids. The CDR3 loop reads CASSFPRRYRGVDTGELFF. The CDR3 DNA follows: TGTGCCAGCAGCTTCCCACGCCGATACAGGGGAGTGGACACCGGGGAGCTGTTTTTT. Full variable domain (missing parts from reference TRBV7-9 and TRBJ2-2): DTGVSQNPRHKITKRGQNVTFRCDPISEHNRLYWYRQTLGQGPEFLTYFQNEAQLEKSRLLSDRFSAERPKGSFSTLEIQRTEQGDSAMYLCASSFPRRYRGVDTGELFFGEGSRLTVL.

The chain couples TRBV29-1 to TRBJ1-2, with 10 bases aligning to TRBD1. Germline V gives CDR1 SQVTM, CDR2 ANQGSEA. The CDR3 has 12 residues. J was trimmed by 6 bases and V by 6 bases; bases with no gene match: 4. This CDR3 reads CSVRDRGHGYTF. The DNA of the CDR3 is TGCAGCGTCCGGGACAGGGGCCATGGCTACACCTTC. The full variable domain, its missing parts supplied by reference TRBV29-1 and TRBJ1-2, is SAVISQKPSRDICQRGTSLTIQCQVDSQVTMMFWYRQQPGQSLTLIATANQGSEATYESGFVIDKFPISRPNLTFSTLTVSNMSPEDSSIYLCSVRDRGHGYTFGSGTRLTVV.

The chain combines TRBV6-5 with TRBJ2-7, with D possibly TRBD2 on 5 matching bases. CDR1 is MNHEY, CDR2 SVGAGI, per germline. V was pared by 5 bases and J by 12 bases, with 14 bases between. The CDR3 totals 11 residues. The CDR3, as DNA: TGTGCCAGCAGTGAATCGGGGATGCGGTACTTC. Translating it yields CASSESGMRYF.

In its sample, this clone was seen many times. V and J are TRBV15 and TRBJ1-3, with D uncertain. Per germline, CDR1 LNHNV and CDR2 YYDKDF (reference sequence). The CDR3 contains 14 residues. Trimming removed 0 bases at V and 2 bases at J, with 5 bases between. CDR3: CATSRDPAGNTIYF. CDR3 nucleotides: TGTGCCACCAGCAGAGATCCCGCTGGAAACACCATATATTTT.

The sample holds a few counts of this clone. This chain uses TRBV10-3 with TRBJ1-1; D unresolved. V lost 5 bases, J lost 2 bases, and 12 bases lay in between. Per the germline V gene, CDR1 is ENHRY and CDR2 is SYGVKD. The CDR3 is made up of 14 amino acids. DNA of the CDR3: TGTGCCATCAGTTCGGGAATATTAAACACTGAAGCTTTCTTT. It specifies CAISSGILNTEAFF.

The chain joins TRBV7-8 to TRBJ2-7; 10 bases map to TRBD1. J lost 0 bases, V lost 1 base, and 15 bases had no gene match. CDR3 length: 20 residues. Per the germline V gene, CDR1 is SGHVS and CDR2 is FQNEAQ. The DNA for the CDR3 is TGTGCCAGCAGCTTAGATTTATTCCGGGACAGGGGCTTACCCTCCTACGAGCAGTACGTC. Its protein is CASSLDLFRDRGLPSYEQYV.